The 15 T cell receptor beta chains reported below all come from one sample, sequenced in a study of blood T cell repertoires in COVID-19. Sequenced by immunoSEQ multiplex PCR; TCRdb stores in-frame clones only, minus some. The table includes roughly 300,000 clones, 80% to 90% detected once. Sequenced material: peripheral blood. The receptors come from a woman aged 45-59 years who had recovered from COVID-19.

This clone was counted between two and nine times. The chain uses TRBV5-1 and TRBJ2-3; D unclear. Germline loops: CDR1 SGHRS, CDR2 YFSETQ. This CDR3 has 13 amino acids. Between the trimmed V and J ends, which lost 3 bases and 2 bases, there was a span of 7 bases. CDR3 protein: CASSSEPTDTQYF. In nucleotides, the CDR3 is TGCGCCAGCAGCTCTGAGCCCACAGATACGCAGTATTTT.

V and J are TRBV24-1 and TRBJ2-5; 8 nucleotides line up with TRBD1. CDR3 size: 12 residues. CDR1 is KGHDR, CDR2 SFDVKD, per germline. Trimming at V came to 5 bases and at J to 8 bases, leaving 3 bases not matched to a gene. DNA of the CDR3: TGTGCCACCAGTGCGGACAGGGAAACCCAGTACTTC. This encodes CATSADRETQYF.

This sequence joins TRBV11-2 and TRBJ2-2; TRBD2 agrees at 8 bases. Looked up from germline, CDR1 is SGHAT and CDR2 is FQNNGV. V shed 5 bases and J 8 bases; nucleotides not matched to a gene: 10. This CDR3 spans 15 amino acids. CDR3 sequence: CASSRSGMRAGELFF. The CDR3 DNA sequence: TGTGCCAGCAGCCGTAGCGGGATGAGGGCGGGGGAGCTGTTTTTT.

The V gene is TRBV9, the J gene TRBJ1-2, with 11 bases lining up with TRBD1. V was pared by 4 bases and J by 4 bases, with 6 bases of the junction left unmatched. The CDR3 sequence is 15 residues long. Germline CDR1 is SGDLS and CDR2 is YYNGEE. For the CDR3, the DNA is TGTGCCAGCAGCCTCCGGGACAGGGGGGTCTATGGCTACACCTTC. Amino acids: CASSLRDRGVYGYTF.

J is TRBJ1-6 and V is TRBV30, with D unresolved. The CDR3 is made up of 16 amino acids. V gave up 8 bases and J gave up 0 bases, with 17 bases separating them. In germline, CDR1 is GTSNPN, CDR2 SVGIG (reference sequence). The CDR3 nucleotides are TGTGCCCCTTTAGGTAGTACTAGCTCCTATAATTCACCCCTCCACTTT. The encoded protein is CAPLGSTSSYNSPLHF.

The rearrangement uses TRBV27 and TRBJ1-4, with 7 bases aligning to TRBD1. Losses at the gene ends were 6 bases for V and 8 bases for J; bases not matched to a gene: 9. CDR1 is MNHEY and CDR2 is SMNVEV in the germline V gene (reference sequence). The CDR3 consists of 14 residues. CDR3 in DNA: TGTGCCAGCAGCAGAACAGGGGTAGGGGAAAAACTGTTTTTT. Protein: CASSRTGVGEKLFF. Complete variable domain (other parts from reference TRBV27 and TRBJ1-4): EAQVTQNPRYLITVTGKKLTVTCSQNMNHEYMSWYRQDPGLGLRQIYYSMNVEVTDKGDVPEGYKVSRKEKRNFPLILESPSPNQTSLYFCASSRTGVGEKLFFGSGTQLSVL.

The chain carries TRBV6-2 or TRBV6-3 and TRBJ2-2; D perhaps matches TRBD1 (5 bases). CDR1 is MNHEY, CDR2 SVGEGT, per germline. The ends were cut back, 2 bases at V and 0 bases at J, with 10 bases in the middle. The CDR3 spans 16 residues. CDR3 region: CASSYGQGSNTGELFF. Here the CDR3 DNA reads TGTGCCAGCAGTTACGGGCAGGGATCGAACACCGGGGAGCTGTTTTTT.

The CDR3 loop is CASSIPGQIATDTQYF. The CDR3, as DNA: TGTGCCAGTAGTATACCGGGACAGATAGCCACAGATACGCAGTATTTT. J is TRBJ2-3 and V is TRBV19, with 7 positions matching TRBD1. There are 16 residues in the CDR3. V trimming: 2 bases; J trimming: 2 bases; junction bases outside the gene matches: 7. Germline values: CDR1 LNHDA, CDR2 SQIVND (reference sequence).

This sequence joins TRBV19 and TRBJ2-7; 10 bases match TRBD1. Germline values: CDR1 LNHDA, CDR2 SQIVND (reference sequence). The CDR3 runs 15 residues. Losses at the gene ends were 0 bases for V and 4 bases for J; bases not matched to a gene: 3. The CDR3 nucleotides are TGTGCCAGTAGTATAGACGGGACAGGGGTTTACGAGCAGTACTTC. It is translated as CASSIDGTGVYEQYF.

The chain is built from TRBV9 and TRBJ1-3, with D perhaps TRBD1 (5 bases). The germline V and J ends were trimmed by 3 bases and 8 bases, with 15 bases remaining between them. This CDR3 contains 14 residues. Germline CDR1 reads SGDLS; CDR2 reads YYNGEE. CDR3 amino acids: CASSASDSFHTIYF. CDR3 bases: TGTGCCAGCAGCGCGAGTGACAGTTTCCACACCATATATTTT.

The chain couples TRBV19 to TRBJ1-1; unclear D gene. The ends were cut back, 5 bases at V and 1 base at J, with 8 bases in the middle. Germline V gene data show CDR1 as LNHDA and CDR2 as SQIVND (reference sequence). This CDR3 contains 13 residues. This chain's CDR3 is CASSEGSNTEAFF. The CDR3 bases are TGTGCCAGTAGTGAGGGATCGAACACTGAAGCTTTCTTT.

The V gene is TRBV24-1, the J gene TRBJ2-7; 8 bases are shared with TRBD1. Per the germline V gene, CDR1 is KGHDR and CDR2 is SFDVKD. The CDR3 spans 15 residues. Trimming removed 5 bases from V and 2 bases from J; junction bases left unmatched: 7. The CDR3 here is CATSAWTGFTYEQYF. The CDR3 DNA sequence: TGTGCCACCAGTGCGTGGACAGGGTTTACCTACGAGCAGTACTTC.

V is TRBV5-1 and J is TRBJ2-7; D may be TRBD2 (6 bases). From germline, CDR1 is SGHRS and CDR2 YFSETQ. V was trimmed by 3 bases and J by 3 bases, leaving 13 bases between them. This CDR3 is 14 amino acids long. CDR3 nucleotide sequence: TGCGCCAGCAGCTCGGCCGGGAGCAACTACGAGCAGTACTTC. Its protein is CASSSAGSNYEQYF.

The chain employs TRBV28 and TRBJ2-3; 7 bases match TRBD1. Germline V gene data show CDR1 as MDHEN and CDR2 as SYDVKM. V shed 7 bases, J shed 0 bases, and the junction held 7 bases outside the gene matches. This CDR3 is 15 amino acids long. The CDR3 region is CASKRQGVSTDTQYF. CDR3 DNA sequence: TGTGCCAGCAAAAGACAGGGTGTAAGCACAGATACGCAGTATTTT.

The chain joins TRBV7-2 to TRBJ2-3; 8 bases are a match to TRBD2. CDR1 and CDR2 from the germline V gene are SGHTA and FQGNSA. The CDR3 sequence is 15 residues long. J gave up 5 bases and V 4 bases, and 8 bases lay outside the gene matches. The CDR3 loop is CASSSTGGPRDTQYF. The CDR3 coding sequence is TGTGCCAGCAGCTCCACGGGGGGGCCGAGAGATACGCAGTATTTT.